These 30 T cell receptor beta chains came from one sample sequenced in a study of regulatory T cells in long-lasting Graves disease. Indicated time point: newly diagnosed GD, antithyroid drugs for less than 3 months. The TCR library was made from RNA extracted from PBMCs. Investigators prepared the TCR beta libraries by applying iRepertoire HTBI primers and Arm-PCR of CDR3 regions. TCRdb itself ran the multiplex PCR reads through MiXCR, one entry per CDR3 protein. The repertoire includes some 250,000 distinct CDR3 sequences, roughly 18% of them detected once, and more than 20% sits in the top ten. The starting material was peripheral blood mononuclear cells (PBMCs), obtained at new diagnosis, from a patient treated with antithyroid drugs. The receptors shown here come from a female donor with Graves disease.

This clonotype has a count of ten or more. The chain links TRBV20-1 to TRBJ1-5, with D tentatively TRBD1 (5 bases). Germline assignment: CDR1 DFQATT and CDR2 SNEGSKA (reference sequence). There are 14 residues in the CDR3. Trimming shortened V by 3 bases and J by 2 bases, and 11 bases separated the two germline ends. Here the CDR3 DNA reads TGCAGTGCTAGCCAGGGCCGCGGCAATCAGCCCCAGCATTTT. It translates to CSASQGRGNQPQHF.

This clonotype occurred many times. The CDR3 protein is CASSLTSGRSNEQFF. In DNA, the CDR3 is TGTGCCAGCAGCTTGACTAGCGGGAGGAGCAATGAGCAGTTCTTC. The chain combines TRBV7-2 with TRBJ2-1; the match to TRBD2 covers 13 bases. The V and J ends lost 3 bases and 6 bases, in that order; junction bases with no gene match: 2. The germline V gene has CDR1 SGHTA and CDR2 FQGNSA. CDR3 length: 15 residues.

There are many counts of this clonotype. The chain uses TRBV7-9 and TRBJ2-3; the D is unclear. V was trimmed by 6 bases and J by 1 base, leaving 2 bases between them. Germline V gives CDR1 SEHNR, CDR2 FQNEAQ (reference sequence). The CDR3 length is 11 residues. CDR3 sequence reads: CASSRTDTQYF. In DNA, the CDR3 is TGTGCCAGCAGTCGCACAGATACGCAGTATTTT.

The table lists this clonotype with many counts. The rearrangement links TRBV27 to TRBJ2-2; D unresolved. Germline-derived CDR1 and CDR2 are MNHEY and SMNVEV (reference sequence). Trimming left V 3 bases short and J 4 bases short, with 6 bases between. The length of the CDR3 is 13 residues. This chain's CDR3 is CASSFHATGELFF. In DNA form, the CDR3 reads TGTGCCAGCAGTTTCCACGCCACCGGGGAGCTGTTTTTT.

The chain combines TRBV19 with TRBJ1-1, with 7 nucleotides matching TRBD1. This CDR3 has 13 residues. Trimming cost V 8 bases and J 3 bases; bases outside gene matches: 6. Germline CDR1 LNHDA, CDR2 SQIVND (reference sequence). This CDR3 reads CASAGQSDTEAFF. CDR3 coding DNA: TGTGCCAGTGCGGGACAGTCAGACACTGAAGCTTTCTTT. Drawing the rest from reference TRBV19 and TRBJ1-1, the complete variable domain is DGGITQSPKYLFRKEGQNVTLSCEQNLNHDAMYWYRQDPGQGLRLIYYSQIVNDFQKGDIAEGYSVSREKKESFPLTVTSAQKNPTAFYLCASAGQSDTEAFFGQGTRLTVV.

The table lists this clonotype with many counts. The chain links TRBV9 to TRBJ2-5, with 9 bases matching TRBD1. The CDR3 runs 18 residues. Germline trimming cut 4 bases from V and 3 bases from J; bases unmatched to any gene: 16. Germline V gene lookup returns CDR1 SGDLS and CDR2 YYNGEE. The CDR3 DNA sequence: TGTGCCAGCAGCCCCCACCCAGATTCAACAGGGGGCGAAGAGACCCAGTACTTC. Translated, it gives CASSPHPDSTGGEETQYF.

There are many counts of this clonotype. J is TRBJ2-2 and V is TRBV3-1, with TRBD2 matching 7 bases. This CDR3 is 15 amino acids long. Germline V gives CDR1 LGHDT, CDR2 YNNKEL (reference sequence). V lost 4 bases, J lost 3 bases, and 5 bases stayed unmatched. The CDR3 nucleotides are TGTGCCAGCAGCCTCCGCGGGGGATACACCGGGGAGCTGTTTTTT. This codes for CASSLRGGYTGELFF. Full variable domain (rest looked up from reference TRBV3-1 and TRBJ2-2): DTAVSQTPKYLVTQMGNDKSIKCEQNLGHDTMYWYKQDSKKFLKIMFSYNNKELIINETVPNRFSPKSPDKAHLNLHINSLELGDSAVYFCASSLRGGYTGELFFGEGSRLTVL.

CDR3 DNA sequence: TGTGCCAGCAGGGGTGGACTAGCCAGCACAGATACGCAGTATTTT. Amino acid sequence: CASRGGLASTDTQYF. The gene calls are TRBV12-3 or TRBV12-4 and TRBJ2-3, with TRBD2 identical over 8 bases. This CDR3 region has 15 residues. V lost 6 bases, J lost 0 bases, and 5 bases stayed unmatched.

This clonotype was detected ten times or more. This chain links TRBV29-1 with TRBJ1-1; no reliable D call. The CDR3 has 13 amino acids. Germline V lookup: CDR1 SQVTM, CDR2 ANQGSEA. With 6 bases removed from V and 1 base from J, the gap between germline ends came to 12 bases. The CDR3 coding sequence is TGCAGCGTCCAAATAGGAGGGAACACTGAAGCTTTCTTT. Amino acids: CSVQIGGNTEAFF.

This clonotype was detected many times. The chain employs TRBV29-1 and TRBJ2-3, with 10 bases identical to TRBD2. Unmatched junction bases numbered 7, after V lost 5 bases and J lost 5 bases. This CDR3 is 14 amino acids long. Germline lookup yields CDR1 SQVTM and CDR2 ANQGSEA. This CDR3 reads CSVKREGQRDTQYF. The CDR3 nucleotides are TGCAGCGTTAAGCGGGAGGGCCAGAGAGATACGCAGTATTTT.

In this sample, this clonotype turned up many times. V and J are TRBV19 and TRBJ2-2; a possible D gene is TRBD1 (6 bases). Trimming stripped 2 bases from V and 7 bases from J, with 17 bases between. This CDR3 has 16 residues. CDR1 is LNHDA, CDR2 SQIVND, per germline (reference sequence). CDR3 nucleotide sequence: TGTGCCAGTAGTATACGACAGGTCGAGCTGGGCGGGGAGCTGTTTTTT. Its translation is CASSIRQVELGGELFF. Using reference TRBV19 and TRBJ2-2 for the parts outside the CDR3, the full variable domain is DGGITQSPKYLFRKEGQNVTLSCEQNLNHDAMYWYRQDPGQGLRLIYYSQIVNDFQKGDIAEGYSVSREKKESFPLTVTSAQKNPTAFYLCASSIRQVELGGELFFGEGSRLTVL.

V usage is TRBV6-2 or TRBV6-3 and J usage is TRBJ2-3; no firm D call. Germline V CDR1 and CDR2: MNHEY, SVGEGT. Trimming removed 0 bases at V and 0 bases at J, with 4 bases between. The CDR3 extends over 14 amino acids. CDR3 nucleotide sequence: TGTGCCAGCAGTTACTCAACTAGCACAGATACGCAGTATTTT. This sequence encodes CASSYSTSTDTQYF.

This clonotype has ten or more counts. The chain combines TRBV6-1 with TRBJ2-1; D unclear. Germline V lookup: CDR1 MNHNS, CDR2 SASEGT. V was cut by 2 bases and J by 5 bases, with 4 bases left in between. The CDR3 contains 12 residues. In DNA form, the CDR3 reads TGTGCCAGCAGTGAACGGGACAATGAGCAGTTCTTC. It translates to CASSERDNEQFF.

This chain joins TRBV11-3 and TRBJ1-2, with D hard to call. V lost 5 bases and J lost 4, with 14 bases in between. The CDR3 is 14 residues long. Germline CDR1 SGHNT, CDR2 YENEEA. The DNA for the CDR3 is TGTGCCAGCAGCCCGTCACTCCGGAGCTATGGCTACACCTTC. It is translated as CASSPSLRSYGYTF.

This chain links TRBV10-3 with TRBJ2-4; 11 positions match TRBD2. CDR1 is ENHRY, CDR2 SYGVKD, per germline. Trimming at V came to 1 base and at J to 0 bases, leaving 2 bases not matched to a gene. The CDR3 length is 17 residues. CDR3 in amino acids: CAISEFSGRGAKNIQYF. In nucleotides, the CDR3 is TGTGCCATCAGTGAGTTTAGCGGGAGGGGAGCCAAAAACATTCAGTACTTC.

This clonotype came up many times. This rearrangement joins TRBV7-9 to TRBJ1-3; weak D call: TRBD1 (6 bases). The CDR3 is 15 amino acids. The germline V gene has CDR1 SEHNR and CDR2 FQNEAQ (reference sequence). With 5 bases removed from V and 4 bases from J, the gap between germline ends came to 15 bases. The CDR3 loop reads CASSGGGAGGNTIYF. The CDR3 nucleotides are TGTGCCAGCAGCGGTGGGGGGGCTGGCGGAAACACCATATATTTT.

This clonotype showed up just a few times. The chain recombines TRBV7-3 with TRBJ2-5, with D perhaps TRBD1 or TRBD2 (5 bases each). There are 13 residues in the CDR3. Germline assignment: CDR1 SGHTA and CDR2 FQGTGA. V was pared by 5 bases and J by 5 bases, with 12 bases between. The CDR3: CASSRQWGETQYF. CDR3 coding DNA: TGTGCCAGCAGCCGACAGTGGGGGGAGACCCAGTACTTC.

This chain uses TRBV7-3 with TRBJ2-5; 7 nucleotides line up with TRBD1. Trimming cost V 5 bases and J 3 bases; bases outside gene matches: 3. The CDR3 is 13 amino acids. Germline loops: CDR1 SGHTA, CDR2 FQGTGA. CDR3 nucleotide sequence: TGTGCCAGCAGCCCGCAGGGGGAAGAGACCCAGTACTTC. This translates into CASSPQGEETQYF.

Regarding this clonotype: Possible read error: a much larger clone is one base away. The chain links TRBV3-1 to TRBJ1-6, with D uncertain. The CDR3 contains 15 residues. CDR1 is LGHDT, CDR2 YNNKEL, per germline (reference sequence). The CDR3 DNA follows: TGTGCCAGCAGCCAGGGGAGTTCACCGAATTCACCCCGCCACTTT. This codes for CASSQGSSPNSPRHF.

In its sample, this clonotype was seen many times. This rearrangement joins TRBV27 to TRBJ2-1; 10 bases map to TRBD2. The CDR3 sequence is 17 residues long. The germline V gene has CDR1 MNHEY and CDR2 SMNVEV (reference sequence). V gave up 3 bases and J gave up 3 bases; unmatched junction bases: 8. CDR3 coding DNA: TGTGCCAGCAGTTTGGAGGCCGGGACTAGCGTCTACAATGAGCAGTTCTTC. It encodes CASSLEAGTSVYNEQFF.

This clonotype was detected many times. V usage is TRBV7-3 and J usage is TRBJ1-2, with D unclear. The V gene's germline CDR1 is SGHTA and CDR2 FQGTGA. Trimming took 2 bases from V and 2 from J, leaving 6 bases between them. The CDR3 spans 13 residues. CDR3 sequence: CASSLGPNYGYTF. CDR3 coding DNA: TGTGCCAGCAGCTTAGGACCAAACTATGGCTACACCTTC.

With regard to this clonotype: A single base separates this from a much larger clone, so it may be a read error. V usage is TRBV9 and J usage is TRBJ2-5, with D perhaps assigned TRBD1 or TRBD2 (5 bases each). This CDR3 is 15 amino acids long. Looked up from germline, CDR1 is SGDLS and CDR2 is YYNGEE. The V end was cut by 6 bases, the J end by 5 bases, with 20 bases between. The CDR3 nucleotides read TGTGCCAGCAACTCCCGGGGCAGGCGTGGGGAGACCCAGTACTTC. Protein: CASNSRGRRGETQYF.

The chain employs TRBV9 and TRBJ2-3; D unresolved. V was clipped by 0 bases and J by 2 bases, with 7 bases between them. The CDR3 extends over 14 amino acids. The germline gives CDR1 SGDLS, CDR2 YYNGEE. CDR3 sequence: CASSVGASTDTQYF. The CDR3 DNA follows: TGTGCCAGCAGCGTAGGGGCTTCCACAGATACGCAGTATTTT.

This clonotype was observed many times. This chain joins TRBV11-3 and TRBJ2-2; weak D call: TRBD1 (6 bases). This CDR3 spans 16 amino acids. V was shortened by 1 base and J by 1 base, with 10 bases between the two germline ends. Germline V gene data show CDR1 as SGHNT and CDR2 as YENEEA. In DNA form, the CDR3 reads TGTGCCAGCAGCTTAGGGGGGACAATGAACACCGGGGAGCTGTTTTTT. As protein: CASSLGGTMNTGELFF.

This clonotype was counted ten times or more. This rearrangement joins TRBV2 to TRBJ2-2, with 9 bases that match TRBD1. CDR1 is SNHLY, CDR2 FYNNEI, per germline. This CDR3 comprises 14 residues. Trimming at V came to 3 bases and at J to 6 bases, leaving 2 bases not matched to a gene. CDR3 DNA: TGTGCCAGCAGTGAGGACAGGGGCGCCGGGGAGCTGTTTTTT. Protein: CASSEDRGAGELFF.

The chain employs TRBV13 and TRBJ1-1; the match to TRBD1 covers 12 bases. This CDR3 has 16 amino acids. The V gene end was trimmed by 2 bases and the J gene end by 3 bases; junction bases not matched to a gene: 4. CDR1 and CDR2 from the germline V gene are PRHDT and FYEKMQ (reference sequence). DNA of the CDR3: TGTGCCAGCAGCTTATTGGGACAGGGGGCGGACACTGAAGCTTTCTTT. It yields the protein CASSLLGQGADTEAFF.

This clonotype was seen at least ten times. The rearrangement joins TRBV29-1 to TRBJ1-2, with 9 bases that match TRBD1. Germline CDR1 and CDR2: SQVTM and ANQGSEA. CDR3 length: 13 residues. V dropped 4 bases and J dropped 8; count of bases not matched to a gene: 8. This CDR3 reads CSVGGQGLRGYTF. CDR3 sequence (DNA): TGCAGCGTTGGGGGACAGGGTCTCCGCGGCTACACCTTC.

This clonotype was seen a handful of times. The rearrangement links TRBV5-6 to TRBJ1-3, with D unclear. This CDR3 contains 14 residues. V was shortened by 7 bases and J by 0 bases, with 11 bases between the two germline ends. From germline, CDR1 is SGHDT and CDR2 YYEEEE. The CDR3: CASLLRNSGNTIYF. CDR3 bases: TGTGCCAGCCTTCTGAGGAACTCTGGAAACACCATATATTTT.

This clonotype was counted many times. The chain carries TRBV7-9 and TRBJ1-2; D may be TRBD1 (6 bases). CDR1 and CDR2 from the germline V gene are SEHNR and FQNEAQ (reference sequence). V was cut by 2 bases and J by 7 bases, with 14 bases left in between. This CDR3 spans 14 amino acids. This CDR3 is CASSLLGGGGGYTF. The CDR3 DNA reads as TGTGCCAGCAGCTTACTCGGGGGCGGAGGTGGCTACACCTTC. Combining the CDR3 with reference TRBV7-9 and TRBJ1-2 gives the whole variable domain DTGVSQNPRHKITKRGQNVTFRCDPISEHNRLYWYRQTLGQGPEFLTYFQNEAQLEKSRLLSDRFSAERPKGSFSTLEIQRTEQGDSAMYLCASSLLGGGGGYTFGSGTRLTVV.

This clonotype was recorded at least ten times. J is TRBJ2-1 and V is TRBV3-1; D is perhaps TRBD2 (6 bases). Germline V lookup: CDR1 LGHDT, CDR2 YNNKEL (reference sequence). The V end lost 4 bases, the J end lost 1 base, and 14 bases lay between the germline ends. The CDR3 spans 16 residues. CDR3 sequence reads: CASSRGGPGSYNEQFF. The CDR3 nucleotides are TGTGCCAGCAGCCGGGGAGGCCCCGGGTCCTACAATGAGCAGTTCTTC.